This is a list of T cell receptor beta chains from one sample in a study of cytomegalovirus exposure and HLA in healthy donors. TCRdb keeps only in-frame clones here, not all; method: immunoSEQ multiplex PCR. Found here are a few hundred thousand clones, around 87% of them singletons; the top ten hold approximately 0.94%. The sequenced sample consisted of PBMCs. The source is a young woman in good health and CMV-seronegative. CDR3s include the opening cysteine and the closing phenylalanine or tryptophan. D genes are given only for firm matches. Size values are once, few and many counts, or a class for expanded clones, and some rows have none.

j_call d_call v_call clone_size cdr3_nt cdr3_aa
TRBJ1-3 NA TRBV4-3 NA TGCGCCAGCAGCCAACTCGGAGGCCGCTCTGGAAACACCATATATTTT CASSQLGGRSGNTIYF
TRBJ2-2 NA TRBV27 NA TGTGCCAGCAGTCCCCCGTACGGGGAGCTGTTTTTT CASSPPYGELFF
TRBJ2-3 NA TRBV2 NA TGTGCCAGCACAAGCGGAGTAAGCACAGATACGCAGTATTTT CASTSGVSTDTQYF
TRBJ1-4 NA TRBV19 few TGTGCCAGTAGTACCGGACAGCCCATGGGTGAAAAACTGTTTTTT CASSTGQPMGEKLFF
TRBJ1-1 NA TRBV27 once TGTGCCAGCAGCCTAAGTTTAACAGGGAACACTGAAGCTTTCTTT CASSLSLTGNTEAFF
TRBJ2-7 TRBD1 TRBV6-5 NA TGTGCCAGCAGTGCCCGGGACAGGGGGTACGAGCAGTACTTC CASSARDRGYEQYF
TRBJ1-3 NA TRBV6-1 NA TGTGCCAGCAGTGAATTGGGGGGCTCTGGAAACACCATATATTTT CASSELGGSGNTIYF
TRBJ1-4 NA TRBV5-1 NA TGCGCCAGCAGCTCGGGGGGTGAAAAACTGTTTTTT CASSSGGEKLFF
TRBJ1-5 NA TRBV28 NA TGTGCCAGCAGTTTCTTTTTGGCAGGGGTATCTCAGCCCCAGCATTTT CASSFFLAGVSQPQHF
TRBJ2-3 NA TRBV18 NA TGTGCCAGCTCCCCCAGTAATACGCAGTATTTT CASSPSNTQYF
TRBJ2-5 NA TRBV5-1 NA TGCGCCAGCAGCTTGGGTCCAGGGGCTAAAGAGACCCAGTACTTC CASSLGPGAKETQYF
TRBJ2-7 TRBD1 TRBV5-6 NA TGTGCCAGCCACGGACAGGGTAATACCTACGAGCAGTACTTC CASHGQGNTYEQYF
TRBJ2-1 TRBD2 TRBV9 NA TGTGCCAGCAGCGTGAGGGTAGCGGGAGCCCATGAGCAGTTCTTC CASSVRVAGAHEQFF
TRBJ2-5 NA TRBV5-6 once TGTGCCAGCAGCTTGGGGGGCACGACCGTTAAGACCCAGTACTTC CASSLGGTTVKTQYF
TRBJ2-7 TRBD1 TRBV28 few TGTGCCAGCAGTTGGACAGGGGGCACTTACGAGCAGTACTTC CASSWTGGTYEQYF
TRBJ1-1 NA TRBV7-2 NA TGTGCCAGCTGTTTAAAGGGGCAGTCTGAAGCTTTCTTT CASCLKGQSEAFF
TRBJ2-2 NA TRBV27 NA TGTGCCAGCAGCCAGACAGCCGTAGGGGAGCTGTTTTTT CASSQTAVGELFF
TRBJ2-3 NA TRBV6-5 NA TGTGCCAGCAGTTCCCATCCGGGACTCGCCGTGGATACGCAGTATTTT CASSSHPGLAVDTQYF
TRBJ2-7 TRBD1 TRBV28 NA TGTGCCAGCAGTATAGGGACAGGCGAAAATTTC CASSIGTGENF
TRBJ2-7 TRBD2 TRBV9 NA TGTGCCAGCAGCGTAGGGACTAGCGGCCTCTACGAGCAGTACTTC CASSVGTSGLYEQYF
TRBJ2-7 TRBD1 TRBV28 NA TGTGCCAGCACGTCTTCGGGACAGGCTCTTATCGAGCAGTACTTC CASTSSGQALIEQYF
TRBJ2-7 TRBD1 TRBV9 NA TGTGCCAGCAGCCCCCGGACAGGGGAACACGAGCAGTACTTC CASSPRTGEHEQYF
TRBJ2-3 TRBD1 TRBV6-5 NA TGTGCCAGCCGACAGGGAGATACGCAGTATTTT CASRQGDTQYF
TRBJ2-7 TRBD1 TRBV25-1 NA TGTGCCAGCAGTCCCGCGAACAGGGGGTCATACGAGCAGTACTTC CASSPANRGSYEQYF
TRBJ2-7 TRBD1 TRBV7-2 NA TGTGCCAGCAGCTTAGTCCTTCTGGGACAGGCCTACGAGCAGTACTTC CASSLVLLGQAYEQYF
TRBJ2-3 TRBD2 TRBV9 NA TGTGCCAGCAGCGTAGGCGATAGCGGGATGAAAACAGATACGCAGTATTTT CASSVGDSGMKTDTQYF
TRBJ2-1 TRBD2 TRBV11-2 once TGTGCCAGCAGCTTAGATACCAGCGGGGCTTACAATGAGCAGTTCTTC CASSLDTSGAYNEQFF
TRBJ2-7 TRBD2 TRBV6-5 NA TGTGCCAGCACCGGGACTAGGCGCGAGCAGTACTTC CASTGTRREQYF
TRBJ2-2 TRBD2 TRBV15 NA TGTGCCACCAGCAAGGAAGGGAGGGCCGACACCGGGGAGCTGTTTTTT CATSKEGRADTGELFF
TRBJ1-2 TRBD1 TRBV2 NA TGTGCCAGCAGTGACCGGACAGGGATGAACGGCGGCTACACCTTC CASSDRTGMNGGYTF
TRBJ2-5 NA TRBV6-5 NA TGTGCCAGCAGACCCGGGATAGTGGAGACCCAGTACTTC CASRPGIVETQYF
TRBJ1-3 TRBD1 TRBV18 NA TGTGCCAGCTCACCACCGGGGACAGGGATGAGAAACACCATATATTTT CASSPPGTGMRNTIYF
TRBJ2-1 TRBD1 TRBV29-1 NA TGCAGCGTCCGTCAGGGACAGGACTACAATGAGCAGTTCTTC CSVRQGQDYNEQFF
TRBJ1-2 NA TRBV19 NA TGTGCCAGTAGTTCTCATATGGGCCCCTATGGCTACACCTTC CASSSHMGPYGYTF
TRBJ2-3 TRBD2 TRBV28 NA TGTGCCAGCGTGGCGGGAGGGCGAGCAGATACGCAGTATTTT CASVAGGRADTQYF
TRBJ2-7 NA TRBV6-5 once TGTGCCAGCAGTTCGGGTCTAAACTTCTTCTACGAGCAGTACTTC CASSSGLNFFYEQYF
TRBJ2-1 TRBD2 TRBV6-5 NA TGTGCCAGCAGTCCGAGCGGGAGGGCGAATGAGCAGTTCTTC CASSPSGRANEQFF
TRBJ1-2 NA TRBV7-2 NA TGTGCCAGCAGCCCGGGGAACTATGGCTACACCTTC CASSPGNYGYTF
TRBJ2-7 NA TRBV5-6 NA TGTGCCAGCAGCACCGGCAGGATATACGAGCAGTACTTC CASSTGRIYEQYF
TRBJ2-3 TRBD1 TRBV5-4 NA TGTGCCAGCAGCAAGAGACAGGGTCCCACAGATACGCAGTATTTT CASSKRQGPTDTQYF
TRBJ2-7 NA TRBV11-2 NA TGTGCCAGCAGCCGGGACAGTGGGAGGTACGAGCAGTACTTC CASSRDSGRYEQYF
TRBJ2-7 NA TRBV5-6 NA TGTGCCAGCAGCTTTCGGAGGGCAGCTTTATTCTACGAGCAGTACTTC CASSFRRAALFYEQYF
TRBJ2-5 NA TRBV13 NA TGTGCCAGCAGCCCCTGGGGAAGTTCGGGAGCGAAGGCCCAGTACTTC CASSPWGSSGAKAQYF
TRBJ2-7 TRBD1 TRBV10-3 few TGTGCCACAAATACAGAGACAGGGGACTCCTACGAGCAGTACTTC CATNTETGDSYEQYF
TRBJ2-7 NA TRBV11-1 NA TGTGCCAGCAGCTTAGCGGCGGGGGCTGTCCTTGGGGCACGAGAGCAGTACTTC CASSLAAGAVLGAREQYF
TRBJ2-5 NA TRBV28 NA TGTGCCAGCAGTTTACTCGGGGTGGAGGTGGAGACCCAGTACTTC CASSLLGVEVETQYF
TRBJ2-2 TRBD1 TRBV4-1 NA TGCGCCAGCAGCCGGAACCAGCCGCGACAGGGGGGGTCCGGGGAGCTGTTTTTT CASSRNQPRQGGSGELFF
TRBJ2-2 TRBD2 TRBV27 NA TGTGCCAGCAGTTGGACTAGGAACACCGGGGAGCTGTTTTTT CASSWTRNTGELFF
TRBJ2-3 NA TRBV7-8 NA TGTGCCAGCAGCTCCAGGGTTTCAGATACGCAGTATTTT CASSSRVSDTQYF
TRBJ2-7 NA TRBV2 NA TGTGCCAGCAGCGAGGTAGGGGAAAAGCAGTACTTC CASSEVGEKQYF
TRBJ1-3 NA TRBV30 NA TGTGCCTGGAAGCCTCTCCTCACGACAGGCTCAAACACCATATATTTT CAWKPLLTTGSNTIYF
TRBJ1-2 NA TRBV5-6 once TGTGCCAGCAGCTTACGGCCACAGGGCAGCCACTATGGCTACACCTTC CASSLRPQGSHYGYTF
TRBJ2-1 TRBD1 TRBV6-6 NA TGTGCCAGCAGTTACTCTGGGACAGACAATGAGCAGTTCTTC CASSYSGTDNEQFF
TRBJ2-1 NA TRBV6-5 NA TGTGCCAGCAGTTACTCGTTTCCAGGGGACAATGAGCAGTTCTTC CASSYSFPGDNEQFF
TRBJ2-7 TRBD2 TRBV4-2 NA TGTGCCAGCAGCCAAGACGCGGCTAGCGGGAGGGGGGACTACGAGCAGTACTTC CASSQDAASGRGDYEQYF